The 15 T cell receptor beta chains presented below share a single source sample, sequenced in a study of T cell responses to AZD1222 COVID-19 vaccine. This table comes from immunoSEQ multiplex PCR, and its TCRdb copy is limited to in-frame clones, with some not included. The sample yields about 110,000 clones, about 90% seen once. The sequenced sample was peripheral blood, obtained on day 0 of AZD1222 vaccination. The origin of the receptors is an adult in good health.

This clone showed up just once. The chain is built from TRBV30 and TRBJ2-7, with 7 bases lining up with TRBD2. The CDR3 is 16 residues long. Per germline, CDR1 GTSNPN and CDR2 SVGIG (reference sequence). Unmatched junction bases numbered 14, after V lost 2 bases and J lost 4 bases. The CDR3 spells CAWSPPSGGGPYEQYF. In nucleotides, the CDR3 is TGTGCCTGGAGTCCTCCTTCGGGGGGAGGGCCTTACGAGCAGTACTTC. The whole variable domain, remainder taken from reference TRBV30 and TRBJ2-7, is SQTIHQWPATLVQPVGSPLSLECTVEGTSNPNLYWYRQAAGRGLQLLFYSVGIGQISSEVPQNLSASRPQDRQFILSSKKLLLSDSGFYLCAWSPPSGGGPYEQYFGPGTRLTVT.

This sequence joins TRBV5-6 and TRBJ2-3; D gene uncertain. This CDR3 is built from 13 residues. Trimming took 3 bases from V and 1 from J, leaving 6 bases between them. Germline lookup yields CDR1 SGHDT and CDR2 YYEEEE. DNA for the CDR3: TGTGCCAGCAGCTGGGCGCGCACAGATACGCAGTATTTT. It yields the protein CASSWARTDTQYF.

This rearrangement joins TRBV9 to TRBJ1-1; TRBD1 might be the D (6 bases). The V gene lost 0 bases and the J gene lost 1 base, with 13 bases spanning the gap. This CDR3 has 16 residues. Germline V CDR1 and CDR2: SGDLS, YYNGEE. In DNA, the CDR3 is TGTGCCAGCAGCGTAGCCCCGGGCAGGGGGAACACTGAAGCTTTCTTT. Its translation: CASSVAPGRGNTEAFF. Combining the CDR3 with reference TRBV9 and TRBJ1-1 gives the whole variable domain DSGVTQTPKHLITATGQRVTLRCSPRSGDLSVYWYQQSLDQGLQFLIQYYNGEERAKGNILERFSAQQFPDLHSELNLSSLELGDSALYFCASSVAPGRGNTEAFFGQGTRLTVV.

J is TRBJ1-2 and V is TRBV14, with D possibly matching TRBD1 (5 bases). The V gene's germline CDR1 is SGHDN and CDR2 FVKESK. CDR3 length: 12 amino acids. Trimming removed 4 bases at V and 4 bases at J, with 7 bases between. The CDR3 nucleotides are TGTGCCAGCAGCCCCGGGACCTATGGCTACACCTTC. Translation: CASSPGTYGYTF.

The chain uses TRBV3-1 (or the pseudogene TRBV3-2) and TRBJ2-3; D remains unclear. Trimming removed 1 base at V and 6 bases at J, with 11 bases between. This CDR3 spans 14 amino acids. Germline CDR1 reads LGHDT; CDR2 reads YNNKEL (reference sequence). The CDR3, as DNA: TGTGCCAGCAGCCAAGGGTCTGGCTGGGATACGCAGTATTTT. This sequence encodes CASSQGSGWDTQYF.

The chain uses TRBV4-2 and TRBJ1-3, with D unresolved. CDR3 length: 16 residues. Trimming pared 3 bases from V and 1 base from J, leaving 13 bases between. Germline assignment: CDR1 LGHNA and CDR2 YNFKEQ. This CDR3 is CASSQASDGSGNTIYF. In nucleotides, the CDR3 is TGTGCCAGCAGCCAGGCTTCGGACGGATCTGGAAACACCATATATTTT.

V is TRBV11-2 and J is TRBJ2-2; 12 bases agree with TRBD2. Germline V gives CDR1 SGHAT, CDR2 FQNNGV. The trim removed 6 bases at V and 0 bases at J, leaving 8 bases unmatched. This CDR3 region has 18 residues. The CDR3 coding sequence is TGTGCCAGCAGGGCTTCGCTAGCGGGAGGGGCGAACACCGGGGAGCTGTTTTTT. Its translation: CASRASLAGGANTGELFF. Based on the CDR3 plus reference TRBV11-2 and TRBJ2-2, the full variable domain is EAGVAQSPRYKIIEKRQSVAFWCNPISGHATLYWYQQILGQGPKLLIQFQNNGVVDDSQLPKDRFSAERLKGVDSTLKIQPAKLEDSAVYLCASRASLAGGANTGELFFGEGSRLTVL.

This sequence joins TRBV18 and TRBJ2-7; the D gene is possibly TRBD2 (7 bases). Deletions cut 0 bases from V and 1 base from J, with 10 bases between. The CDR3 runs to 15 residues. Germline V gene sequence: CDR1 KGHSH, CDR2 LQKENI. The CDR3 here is CASSPPAGASYEQYF. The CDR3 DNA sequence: TGTGCCAGCTCACCACCCGCGGGGGCTTCCTACGAGCAGTACTTC.

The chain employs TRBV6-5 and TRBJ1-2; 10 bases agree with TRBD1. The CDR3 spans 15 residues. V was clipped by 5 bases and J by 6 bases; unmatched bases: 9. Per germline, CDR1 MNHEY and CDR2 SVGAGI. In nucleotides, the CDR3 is TGTGCCAGCAGTACATCCGGGACAGGGGTAAATGGCTACACCTTC. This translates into CASSTSGTGVNGYTF.

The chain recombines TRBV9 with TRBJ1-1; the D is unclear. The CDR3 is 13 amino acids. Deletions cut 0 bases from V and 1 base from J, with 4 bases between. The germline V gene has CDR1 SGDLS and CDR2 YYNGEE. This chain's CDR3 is CASSVAANTEAFF. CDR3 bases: TGTGCCAGCAGCGTAGCGGCGAACACTGAAGCTTTCTTT.

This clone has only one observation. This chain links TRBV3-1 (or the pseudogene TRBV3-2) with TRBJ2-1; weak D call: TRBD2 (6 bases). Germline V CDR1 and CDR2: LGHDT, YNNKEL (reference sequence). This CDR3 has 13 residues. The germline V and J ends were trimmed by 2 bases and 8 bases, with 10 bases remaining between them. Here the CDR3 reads CASSQIGSDEQFF. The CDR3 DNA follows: TGTGCCAGCAGCCAAATCGGGAGCGATGAGCAGTTCTTC.

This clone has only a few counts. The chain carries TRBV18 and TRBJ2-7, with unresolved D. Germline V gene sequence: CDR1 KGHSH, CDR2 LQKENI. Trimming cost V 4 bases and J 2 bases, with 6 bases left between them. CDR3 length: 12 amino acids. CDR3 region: CASSRGPYEQYF. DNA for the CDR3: TGTGCCAGCTCACGAGGTCCCTACGAGCAGTACTTC.

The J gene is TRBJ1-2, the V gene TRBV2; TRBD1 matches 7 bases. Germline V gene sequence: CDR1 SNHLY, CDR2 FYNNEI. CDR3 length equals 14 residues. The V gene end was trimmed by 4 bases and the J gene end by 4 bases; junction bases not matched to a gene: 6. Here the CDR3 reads CASSVRQGAYGYTF. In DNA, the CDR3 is TGTGCCAGCAGTGTGAGACAGGGCGCCTATGGCTACACCTTC.

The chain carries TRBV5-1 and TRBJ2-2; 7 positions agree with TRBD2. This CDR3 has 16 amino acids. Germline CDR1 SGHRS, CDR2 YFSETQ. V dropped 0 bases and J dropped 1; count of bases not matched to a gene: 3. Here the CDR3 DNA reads TGCGCCAGCAGCTTGGACCCTAGCGGGAACACCGGGGAGCTGTTTTTT. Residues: CASSLDPSGNTGELFF.

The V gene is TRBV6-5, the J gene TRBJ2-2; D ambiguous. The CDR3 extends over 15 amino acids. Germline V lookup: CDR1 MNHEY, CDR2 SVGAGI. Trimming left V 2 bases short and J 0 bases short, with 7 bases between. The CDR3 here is CASSYEYSNTGELFF. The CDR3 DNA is TGTGCCAGCAGTTACGAATATTCGAACACCGGGGAGCTGTTTTTT.